Below, one T cell receptor beta chain is given with its context. Its matching antigen is unknown. TCRdb re-called the reads with MiXCR, one entry per CDR3 protein. This table has approximately 990,000 distinct CDR3 sequences, 31% appearing once. These data come from a study of T cell repertoires in cytomegalovirus infection. About the research overall: As its CMV epitopes, the study selected recently identified HLA-C-restricted and well-studied HLA-B-restricted targets. A matching HLA type, together with CMV infection, was signaled by public TCR beta signatures.

Study conclusions and caveats: CMV carriers with the relevant HLA were identified by cumulative public TCR beta family frequency.

With V trimmed by 2 bases and J by 6 bases, 4 bases remained unmatched. Germline lookup yields CDR1 SEHNR and CDR2 FQNEAQ (reference sequence). The length of the CDR3 is 15 residues. V gene TRBV7-9 combines with J gene TRBJ2-1; TRBD1 agrees at 10 bases. This specimen consisted of cultured CD8+ T cells from PBMCs, obtained from culture after CMV antigen stimulation. The origin of this receptor is a human donor in good health (CMV status not recorded). Some clones in this sample may be carry-over from other donors' samples. CDR3 amino acids: CASSLLGQGRNEQFF. Here the CDR3 DNA reads TGTGCCAGCAGCTTACTGGGACAGGGGCGCAATGAGCAGTTCTTC.